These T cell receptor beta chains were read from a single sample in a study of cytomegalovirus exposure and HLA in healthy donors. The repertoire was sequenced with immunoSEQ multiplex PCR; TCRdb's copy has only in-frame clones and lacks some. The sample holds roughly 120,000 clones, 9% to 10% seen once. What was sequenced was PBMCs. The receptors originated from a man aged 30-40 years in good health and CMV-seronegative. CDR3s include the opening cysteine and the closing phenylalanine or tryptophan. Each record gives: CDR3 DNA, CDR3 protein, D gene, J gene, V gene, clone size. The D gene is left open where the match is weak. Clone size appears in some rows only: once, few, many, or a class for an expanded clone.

CDR3nt: TGTGCCAGCAGCTTGGCCGACGGGACAGGGTATGCAACTAATGAAAAACTGTTTTTT
CDR3aa: CASSLADGTGYATNEKLFF
d_gene: TRBD1
j_gene: TRBJ1-4
v_gene: TRBV5-6
abundance: .

CDR3nt: TGTGCCAGCCGTGTTGTTAGCGGGCCCTTCCACGAGCAGTACTTC
CDR3aa: CASRVVSGPFHEQYF
d_gene: TRBD2
j_gene: TRBJ2-7
v_gene: TRBV5-6
abundance: .

CDR3nt: TGTGCCAGCAGCCCCGGACAGGCCCGGGGGGAGACCCAGTACTTC
CDR3aa: CASSPGQARGETQYF
d_gene: .
j_gene: TRBJ2-5
v_gene: TRBV11-2
abundance: few

CDR3nt: TGTGCCAGCAGTGACACCCTCTACGGGCAGTACTTC
CDR3aa: CASSDTLYGQYF
d_gene: .
j_gene: TRBJ2-7
v_gene: TRBV6-1
abundance: .

CDR3nt: TGCGCCAGCAGTGAGTTTCAGAACACCGGGGAGCTGTTTTTT
CDR3aa: CASSEFQNTGELFF
d_gene: .
j_gene: TRBJ2-2
v_gene: TRBV10-1
abundance: few

CDR3nt: TGTGCCAGCAGTTTGGAGGAGACCCAGTACTTC
CDR3aa: CASSLEETQYF
d_gene: .
j_gene: TRBJ2-5
v_gene: TRBV28
abundance: .

CDR3nt: TGCGCCAGCAGCCCCTCAGGTTCCGAAACGCAGTATTTT
CDR3aa: CASSPSGSETQYF
d_gene: .
j_gene: TRBJ2-3
v_gene: TRBV4-1
abundance: few

CDR3nt: TGTGCCAGCAGCGGGTGGACAGGGGGCGACACCGGGGAGCTGTTTTTT
CDR3aa: CASSGWTGGDTGELFF
d_gene: TRBD1
j_gene: TRBJ2-2
v_gene: TRBV5-6
abundance: few

CDR3nt: TGTGCCAGCAGTCAGGGACTAGCGGGAGTTGAGACCCAGTACTTC
CDR3aa: CASSQGLAGVETQYF
d_gene: TRBD2
j_gene: TRBJ2-5
v_gene: TRBV28
abundance: few

CDR3nt: TGTGCCAGCAGCTTACGGGGGCTAGCGGTCCGCACAGATACGCAGTATTTT
CDR3aa: CASSLRGLAVRTDTQYF
d_gene: .
j_gene: TRBJ2-3
v_gene: TRBV7-6
abundance: .

CDR3nt: TGTGCCAGTAGTTCTCCCCTCACAGGGAACCTGAACACTGAAGCTTTCTTT
CDR3aa: CASSSPLTGNLNTEAFF
d_gene: .
j_gene: TRBJ1-1
v_gene: TRBV19
abundance: .